These T cell receptor beta chains were read from a single sample in a study of blood T cell repertoires in COVID-19. Clones were sequenced by immunoSEQ multiplex PCR, and TCRdb holds only the in-frame ones, with some missing. The sample lists about 280,000 clones, 80% to 90% occurring once. Source material: peripheral blood. These receptors came from an older woman with acute or convalescent COVID-19. CDR3s leave out the opening cysteine and the closing phenylalanine or tryptophan. The size entry is marked missing in some rows and otherwise reads once, few, many or a size class.

V	length	size	J	CDR3
TRBV5-4	14	.	TRBJ2-1	ASSFDGGGARNEQF
TRBV12-3/TRBV12-4	9	.	TRBJ2-1	ASLRWNEQF
TRBV4-1	12	.	TRBJ1-2	ASSLTPGARGYT
TRBV5-4	13	once	TRBJ2-5	ASSGDLAGPETQY
TRBV6-1	13	.	TRBJ2-5	ASRRTGMSQETQY
TRBV2	11	.	TRBJ1-6	ASNREGNSPLH
TRBV7-9	12	.	TRBJ1-1	ASRHGQLNTEAF
TRBV15	14	.	TRBJ1-1	ATSIGPGVINTEAF
TRBV3-1/TRBV3-2	13	.	TRBJ2-3	ASSPTGAHTDTQY
TRBV2	12	.	TRBJ2-1	ASHLQGGNNEQF
TRBV19	12	.	TRBJ1-1	ASLPGQANTEAF
TRBV19	12	.	TRBJ2-7	ASMLGHGLYEQY
TRBV7-8	13	once	TRBJ1-1	ASSLVGGYVGEAF
TRBV3-1/TRBV3-2	14	.	TRBJ2-5	ASSQEGEGVGETQY
TRBV3-1/TRBV3-2	12	.	TRBJ2-7	ASSQAPRKYEQY
TRBV19	11	.	TRBJ1-2	ASSPTASYGYT
TRBV5-1	12	.	TRBJ2-7	ASSASGLPYEQY
TRBV6-1	14	.	TRBJ2-7	ASSEDGGIRPYEQY
TRBV19	14	.	TRBJ1-3	ASSTDTAKRRNTIY
TRBV12-5	12	.	TRBJ2-2	ASGSGVLGGELF
TRBV11-2	13	.	TRBJ1-2	ASSLTGGSIYGYT
TRBV7-2	11	once	TRBJ1-1	ASSRSQNAEAF
TRBV6-1	14	.	TRBJ1-4	ASSGRAQTTNEKLF
TRBV5-1	12	.	TRBJ1-4	ASSFGDRDEKLF
TRBV4-1	13	.	TRBJ1-5	ASSPAQGFHQPQH
TRBV7-8	11	.	TRBJ1-1	ASSATGGIEAF
TRBV7-2	14	.	TRBJ2-5	ASSLSSVGRWETQY
TRBV19	13	.	TRBJ1-5	ASNRPGTVLQPQH
TRBV3-1/TRBV3-2	12	.	TRBJ2-7	ASSQSETRSEQY
TRBV24-1	15	.	TRBJ1-2	ATSDQGQAGPLYGYT
TRBV2	11	.	TRBJ2-7	ASRAQGGGEQY
TRBV5-6	13	.	TRBJ2-2	ASSWGQVDTGELF
TRBV7-8	11	.	TRBJ1-5	ASGTDSNQPQH
TRBV19	14	.	TRBJ2-1	ASNPLPPRSYNEQF
TRBV5-1	14	few	TRBJ2-2	ASSLESGVNTGELF
TRBV19	10	.	TRBJ1-1	ASSSGGPEAF
TRBV5-6	12	.	TRBJ1-4	ASRSWGGNEKLF
TRBV5-6	11	.	TRBJ1-1	ASSTQGFPGAF
TRBV5-1	11	.	TRBJ2-7	ASGQGASYEQY
TRBV5-1	14	.	TRBJ2-7	ASSLAPGQGSYEQY
TRBV9	13	.	TRBJ2-7	ASSVGSTSHYEQY
TRBV2	14	.	TRBJ2-5	ASSALGQGFGETQY
TRBV5-6	13	.	TRBJ1-2	ASSLLGGRDYGYT